These 7 T cell receptor beta chains were all obtained from the same sample, sequenced in a study of shared clonotypes between healthy human individuals. Some clones are missing from TCRdb's copy, which holds only in-frame ones; the method was immunoSEQ multiplex PCR. The sample consists of 2 million to 2.5 million clones, 95% of them appearing once. Specimen: naive CD4+ T cells sorted from blood. Subset reported: CD45RA+ positively selected. The source is a man aged 18-30 years in good health.

The sample holds one count of this clone. This chain connects TRBV4-1 to TRBJ2-2, with 7 bases matching TRBD2. The V segment lost 1 base and the J segment 5 bases; nucleotides outside the gene matches: 7. The CDR3 runs 16 residues. Germline CDR1 MGHRA, CDR2 YSYEKL. The CDR3 sequence: CASSQAPLLATGELFF. CDR3 DNA sequence: TGCGCCAGCAGCCAAGCGCCCTTACTAGCGACCGGGGAGCTGTTTTTT.

A note on this clone: The sample has other DNA sequences that encode this CDR3 too. V is TRBV7-2 and J is TRBJ2-5; 7 positions match TRBD1. CDR3 length: 13 amino acids. Germline values: CDR1 SGHTA, CDR2 FQGNSA. With 5 bases clipped from V and 4 bases from J, the junction kept 4 bases outside the gene matches. In nucleotides, the CDR3 is TGTGCCAGCAGCCAATCAGGGGGAGAGACCCAGTACTTC. Protein: CASSQSGGETQYF.

The chain links TRBV5-1 to TRBJ2-3; tentatively, D is TRBD2 (6 bases). Trimming took 3 bases from V and 5 from J, leaving 10 bases between them. This CDR3 spans 13 amino acids. Germline V gene data show CDR1 as SGHRS and CDR2 as YFSETQ. DNA for the CDR3: TGCGCCAGCAGCTCCGGGACTTTAGATACGCAGTATTTT. Translation: CASSSGTLDTQYF.

The genes are TRBV19 and TRBJ2-5; TRBD2 agrees at 13 bases. This CDR3 has 16 amino acids. CDR1 and CDR2 from the germline V gene are LNHDA and SQIVND (reference sequence). Trimming removed 5 bases from V and 2 bases from J; junction bases left unmatched: 5. This CDR3 reads CASSGRLAGGQETQYF. CDR3 in DNA: TGTGCCAGTAGTGGCAGACTAGCGGGAGGACAAGAGACCCAGTACTTC.

This chain connects TRBV11-3 to TRBJ2-1; the match to TRBD2 covers 8 bases. Germline assignment: CDR1 SGHNT and CDR2 YENEEA. This CDR3 region has 13 residues. J gave up 9 bases and V 1 base, and 2 bases lay outside the gene matches. In DNA form, the CDR3 reads TGTGCCAGCAGCTTAGCGGGAGGGAGTGAGCAGTTCTTC. This sequence encodes CASSLAGGSEQFF.

The chain employs TRBV6-5 and TRBJ2-7; TRBD1 matches 10 bases. This CDR3 spans 14 amino acids. Looked up from germline, CDR1 is MNHEY and CDR2 is SVGAGI. V shed 8 bases and J 3 bases; nucleotides not matched to a gene: 7. CDR3 DNA: TGTGCCAGCGGACGGACAGGGGGTTTCTACGAGCAGTACTTC. This encodes CASGRTGGFYEQYF.

As for this clone: The sample has other DNA sequences that encode this CDR3 too. J is TRBJ2-1 and V is TRBV5-1; 9 nucleotides agree with TRBD1. From germline, CDR1 is SGHRS and CDR2 YFSETQ. Germline trimming cut 2 bases from V and 8 bases from J; bases unmatched to any gene: 5. The CDR3 length is 14 residues. The chain's CDR3 is CASSLGQGSDEQFF. Written as DNA, the CDR3 is TGCGCCAGCAGCTTAGGACAGGGGAGCGATGAGCAGTTCTTC. Supplemented by reference TRBV5-1 and TRBJ2-1, the full variable domain reads KAGVTQTPRYLIKTRGQQVTLSCSPISGHRSVSWYQQTPGQGLQFLFEYFSETQRNKGNFPGRFSGRQFSNSRSEMNVSTLELGDSALYLCASSLGQGSDEQFFGPGTRLTVL.